Included here is one T cell receptor (beta chain) sequence, with context. Its specific antigen is unknown. No per-base quality is available; no much larger clone lies one base away. TCR cDNA was made using 5'RACE template switching, a step that added a universal primer site and unique molecular identifiers. Priming for cDNA synthesis came from both the TCR alpha and TCR beta constant segments. Libraries were amplified in two PCR steps, with sample barcodes and sequencing adapters added in the second step. Libraries were sequenced on Illumina HiSeq 2500 (2x100 bp) or NovaSeq (2x150 bp). Under the source paper's analysis protocol: Demultiplexing of reads and collapsing into UMI consensus sequences were performed with MIGEC, and V(D)J alignment was carried out with MiXCR. Clonotypes responding to the vaccine were identified with edgeR on replicate PBMC samples, with the criteria of FDR below 0.01 and a log2 fold change above 5 up to day 15. Bulk clonotypes were assigned CD4 or CD8 identity according to which sequenced CD4 or CD8 repertoire held them at higher abundance. TCRdb redid the processing of the public reads, applying fastp at Q25 and MiXCR, and retained in-frame beta chains. Rows are unified per CDR3 protein, each entry keeping the most common DNA and genes. TCRdb assigned the V and J calls; the authors' analysis was not used. For this sample there are 60,000 to 95,000 distinct CDR3 sequences; about 7.3% appear just once. Together, the top ten hold roughly 29% of the sample.

The data derive from a study of T cells after yellow fever vaccination (dated 2019 in TCRdb). Background for the entire study: Libraries from fractions with low cell numbers were prepared with the SMART-Seq v4 Ultra Low Input RNA kit. To follow T-cell clones before and after primary and booster YFV17D yellow fever vaccination, bulk TCR alpha and beta repertoires were sequenced over time. Two healthy male donors made up the cohort, one aged 18 to 30 years and the other aged 30 to 40 years. Blood was collected at multiple timepoints before and after primary and secondary immunization, and bulk PBMC replicates and cell subsets were isolated.

According to the study, the label for this sample's treatment or condition signals: live attenuated yellow fever vaccine strain. A standard Ficoll-Paque protocol was used to isolate PBMCs from peripheral blood. Dynabeads CD4 and CD8 positive selection kits were used to isolate CD4 and CD8 T-cell fractions. RNA was extracted with TriZol from bulk PBMCs, CD4 and CD8 fractions, and dextramer-positive and dextramer-negative fractions. Paper-wide results and their limitations: After the booster, most clones that had expanded after primary vaccination were detected again (almost 97% of CD4 and more than 85% of CD8), suggesting broad maintenance of memory. A small fraction of clonotypes showed up in both the CD4 and CD8 compartments, probably as a result of convergent recombination. The secondary T-cell response was found to be weaker but faster than the primary response, with a peak reached on day 5 rather than on day 15. Because only two donors were included in the study, the extent to which the findings can be generalized is limited. FACS-sorted repertoires could contain abundant contaminating clonotypes from the bulk population, so computational filtering was required.

The CDR3 runs 16 amino acids, cysteine and phenylalanine included. Kept here is only the CDR3 DNA, which spans 48 bases and is read in frame from base 1. Trimming accounts for 3 bases at V and 1 base at J, while the number of junction bases matched to no gene is 4. For CDR1 and CDR2, the germline V gene lists SGHVS and FQNEAQ. The V and J segments used are TRBV7-8 and TRBJ2-3; a stretch of 10 junction bases matches TRBD2. The sequence was collected from a man younger than 30 who received the YFV17D yellow fever vaccine. The starting material was CD8+ T cells sorted from PBMCs, obtained more than 8 days after the first yellow fever vaccination. The nucleotide sequence is given as TGTGCCAGCAGCTTTCTCCTAGCGGGGGGCACAGATACGCAGTATTTT. Its coded protein is CASSFLLAGGTDTQYF.